What follows are 29 T cell receptor beta chains derived from one specimen sequenced in a study of CD8+CD57+ T cells in acquired aplastic anemia. According to the study, genomic DNA was the template for TCR beta VDJ and CDR3 profiling. TCRdb fed the reads into MiXCR, producing one record per CDR3 protein. The sample holds around 160,000 distinct CDR3 sequences, 40% to 50% seen once. Those patients picked for sequencing had displayed CD8+CD57+ cell expansion on flow cytometry. Sequencing was done on a sample of sorted CD4+, CD8+, or CD8+CD57+ T cells (not recorded which) from PBMCs. The source of these receptors is a human donor with aplastic anemia.

The chain has TRBV9 and TRBJ1-2; D is unresolved. The V and J ends lost 7 bases and 7 bases respectively, with 11 bases between them. Germline V gives CDR1 SGDLS, CDR2 YYNGEE. This CDR3 comprises 11 residues. The CDR3 spells CASLSVGGYTF. CDR3 sequence (DNA): TGTGCCAGCCTGAGTGTGGGTGGCTACACCTTC.

This clonotype appeared many times. The V gene is TRBV2, the J gene TRBJ2-5, with D tentatively TRBD2 (5 bases). Germline CDR1 and CDR2: SNHLY and FYNNEI. The CDR3 has 15 residues. The germline V and J ends were trimmed by 5 bases and 2 bases, with 15 bases remaining between them. The CDR3 DNA is TGTGCCAGCAGTCCCTCCGGGGAAGCACAAGAGACCCAGTACTTC. Translated, it gives CASSPSGEAQETQYF.

On this clonotype itself: A read error is possible here, since a much larger clone lies one base away. This chain joins TRBV2 and TRBJ1-5; no definite D call. This CDR3 is built from 13 residues. In germline, CDR1 is SNHLY, CDR2 FYNNEI. The CDR3: CASSEDRNQPQRF. CDR3 sequence (DNA): TGTGCCAGCAGTGAAGACCGCAATCAGCCCCAGCGTTTT.

This clonotype has at least ten counts. The chain couples TRBV11-2 to TRBJ2-1; 9 bases line up with TRBD2. The CDR3 runs to 16 residues. Germline V CDR1 and CDR2: SGHAT, FQNNGV. V was clipped by 5 bases and J by 0 bases; unmatched bases: 5. CDR3 protein: CASSALAGRSYNEQFF. The CDR3 nucleotides are TGTGCCAGCAGCGCACTAGCGGGCCGCTCCTACAATGAGCAGTTCTTC. The full variable domain, in which reference TRBV11-2 and TRBJ2-1 provide the parts outside the CDR3, is EAGVAQSPRYKIIEKRQSVAFWCNPISGHATLYWYQQILGQGPKLLIQFQNNGVVDDSQLPKDRFSAERLKGVDSTLKIQPAKLEDSAVYLCASSALAGRSYNEQFFGPGTRLTVL.

Ten or more counts support this clonotype. The rearrangement joins TRBV5-6 to TRBJ1-2, with D possibly matching TRBD1 (5 bases). The V and J ends lost 4 bases and 8 bases respectively, with 15 bases between them. The CDR3 consists of 13 residues. Germline V CDR1 and CDR2: SGHDT, YYEEEE. CDR3 amino acids: CASSRDSREGYTF. The CDR3 DNA reads TGTGCCAGCAGCCGGGACTCTCGAGAGGGCTACACCTTC.

The chain recombines TRBV15 with TRBJ2-2; D perhaps matches TRBD2 (5 bases). Germline CDR1 LNHNV, CDR2 YYDKDF (reference sequence). The CDR3 has 13 residues. V lost 7 bases and J lost 1, with 7 bases in between. Here the CDR3 reads CATKAVNTGELFF. CDR3 nucleotides: TGTGCCACCAAAGCGGTGAACACCGGGGAGCTGTTTTTT.

The chain employs TRBV20-1 and TRBJ1-6; 7 positions agree with TRBD1. With 2 bases clipped from V and 8 bases from J, the junction kept 9 bases outside the gene matches. Germline CDR1 reads DFQATT; CDR2 reads SNEGSKA (reference sequence). CDR3 length: 15 amino acids. CDR3 DNA sequence: TGCAGTGCTAGACCGATCAGGGGGGATCATTCACCCCTCCACTTT. It is translated as CSARPIRGDHSPLHF.

The chain has TRBV2 and TRBJ2-5; 8 bases fit TRBD2. Germline CDR1 reads SNHLY; CDR2 reads FYNNEI. This CDR3 is built from 12 residues. J was trimmed by 7 bases and V by 5 bases; bases with no gene match: 3. CDR3 sequence (DNA): TGTGCCAGCAGTCCGGCGGGAGGGACCCAGTACTTC. Its protein product is CASSPAGGTQYF.

Ten or more counts support this clonotype. The rearrangement uses TRBV6-1 and TRBJ2-2, with 7 bases matching TRBD1. Germline lookup yields CDR1 MNHNS and CDR2 SASEGT. This CDR3 spans 13 amino acids. Losses at the gene ends were 4 bases for V and 7 bases for J; bases not matched to a gene: 3. Here the CDR3 reads CASSATGDGELFF. CDR3 in DNA: TGTGCCAGCAGTGCAACAGGGGACGGGGAGCTGTTTTTT.

V and J are TRBV11-2 and TRBJ1-2; TRBD1 matches 7 bases. J gave up 13 bases and V 5 bases, and 7 bases lay outside the gene matches. CDR1 SGHAT and CDR2 FQNNGV come from the germline V gene. The CDR3 has 11 amino acids. The DNA for the CDR3 is TGTGCCAGCAGCCTAACAGGGGTCAGCACCTTC. Protein sequence: CASSLTGVSTF.

The chain carries TRBV7-2 and TRBJ2-7, with D possibly matching TRBD2 (6 bases). This CDR3 is 15 amino acids long. Germline values: CDR1 SGHTA, CDR2 FQGNSA. Trimming stripped 3 bases from V and 0 bases from J, with 12 bases between. The CDR3 region has the DNA TGTGCCAGCAGCTTGGGCTCTAGCGTCTCCTACGAGCAGTACTTC. Translated, it gives CASSLGSSVSYEQYF.

Points on this clonotype: This CDR3 fails to terminate in the conserved phenylalanine or tryptophan, so it likely reflects a read error. This chain links TRBV20-1 with TRBJ1-3, with a weak D call TRBD1 (6 bases). From germline, CDR1 is DFQATT and CDR2 SNEGSKA (reference sequence). The V end lost 6 bases, the J end lost 0 bases, and 18 bases lay between the germline ends. The CDR3 runs 16 residues. The CDR3 sequence is CSARSGALSSGNTIYL. DNA for the CDR3: TGCAGTGCCAGATCGGGGGCCCTTAGCTCTGGAAACACCATATATCTT.

In this sample, this clonotype turned up many times. The chain has TRBV5-1 and TRBJ2-5; D uncertain. Looked up from germline, CDR1 is SGHRS and CDR2 is YFSETQ. The CDR3 loop spans 13 amino acids. Trimming took off 0 bases at V and 7 bases at J, with 10 bases between the two ends. The CDR3 is CASSLASARTQYF. Here the CDR3 DNA reads TGCGCCAGCAGCTTGGCCTCGGCCAGGACCCAGTACTTC. Full variable domain (missing parts from reference TRBV5-1 and TRBJ2-5): KAGVTQTPRYLIKTRGQQVTLSCSPISGHRSVSWYQQTPGQGLQFLFEYFSETQRNKGNFPGRFSGRQFSNSRSEMNVSTLELGDSALYLCASSLASARTQYFGPGTRLLVL.

This clonotype was observed a single time. The CDR3 does not end in the conserved phenylalanine or tryptophan, so this is likely a read error. This chain uses TRBV20-1 with TRBJ2-7, with 7 bases identical to TRBD2. The germline gives CDR1 DFQATT, CDR2 SNEGSKA (reference sequence). Trimming cost V 2 bases and J 3 bases; bases outside gene matches: 4. The CDR3 runs to 13 residues. CDR3 sequence: CSARPRDYYEQYL. In DNA form, the CDR3 reads TGCAGTGCTAGACCCAGGGACTACTACGAGCAGTACCTC.

Concerning this clonotype: A much larger clone lies one base from this, so it may be a read error. V is TRBV27 and J is TRBJ2-5; 10 positions match TRBD2. From germline, CDR1 is MNHEY and CDR2 SMNVEV (reference sequence). Trimming at V came to 8 bases and at J to 6 bases, leaving 12 bases not matched to a gene. The CDR3 is made up of 15 amino acids. The CDR3, as DNA: TGTGCCAGCGGTAGATCCGGGGGACTAGCGCAGACCCAGTACTTC. Its translation is CASGRSGGLAQTQYF.

The DNA for the CDR3 is TGTGCCAGTAGTGCCGCCGGGACTAGTGCCGGGACCCAGTACTTC. Translation: CASSAAGTSAGTQYF. This chain uses TRBV19 with TRBJ2-5; 8 bases are shared with TRBD2. The germline gives CDR1 LNHDA, CDR2 SQIVND (reference sequence). The CDR3 runs to 15 residues. J was trimmed by 7 bases and V by 5 bases; bases with no gene match: 12.

This clonotype came up once. A read error may produce the germline difference seen at one junction end. The chain employs TRBV24-1 and TRBJ2-1; tentatively, D is TRBD2 (5 bases). CDR1 is KGHDR, CDR2 SFDVKD, per germline. The CDR3 is made up of 13 amino acids. CDR3 nucleotide sequence: TGTGCCACCAGTGGCGTCGGAGGCAATGAGCAGCTCTTC. Its protein product is CATSGVGGNEQLF.

The V and J genes are TRBV2 and TRBJ1-1; the D is unclear. Trimming cost V 3 bases and J 8 bases, with 4 bases left between them. The CDR3 has 10 amino acids. Germline-derived CDR1 and CDR2 are SNHLY and FYNNEI. The CDR3: CASSDREAFF. For the CDR3, the DNA is TGTGCCAGCAGTGACAGGGAAGCTTTCTTT. Combining the CDR3 with reference TRBV2 and TRBJ1-1 gives the whole variable domain EPEVTQTPSHQVTQMGQEVILRCVPISNHLYFYWYRQILGQKVEFLVSFYNNEISEKSEIFDDQFSVERPDGSNFTLKIRSTKLEDSAMYFCASSDREAFFGQGTRLTVV.

The rearrangement joins TRBV20-1 to TRBJ2-7; TRBD2 matches at 8 bases. CDR1 is DFQATT and CDR2 is SNEGSKA in the germline V gene (reference sequence). The CDR3 runs to 13 residues. V shed 1 base and J 5 bases; nucleotides not matched to a gene: 4. CDR3 protein: CSARVRAGDEQYF. Here the CDR3 DNA reads TGCAGTGCTAGAGTACGAGCGGGAGACGAGCAGTACTTC.

The chain joins TRBV2 to TRBJ1-2, with D perhaps TRBD1 (6 bases). V lost 4 bases to trimming and J lost 5 bases, with 14 bases between them. Germline V CDR1 and CDR2: SNHLY, FYNNEI. This CDR3 comprises 14 residues. This CDR3 reads CASSGLGQKYGYTF. The CDR3, as DNA: TGTGCCAGCAGTGGACTTGGACAGAAATATGGCTACACCTTC.

This clonotype showed up many times. The V call is TRBV11-2, the J call TRBJ1-1; possible D gene TRBD1, 6 bases. The germline gives CDR1 SGHAT, CDR2 FQNNGV. The CDR3 extends over 14 amino acids. The germline V and J ends were trimmed by 5 bases and 4 bases, with 14 bases remaining between them. The chain's CDR3 is CASSQQGGGTEAFF. The CDR3 nucleotides read TGTGCCAGCAGCCAGCAGGGAGGGGGCACTGAAGCTTTCTTT.

This clonotype has a single count. The chain has TRBV7-8 and TRBJ1-2; D gene unclear. Per the germline V gene, CDR1 is SGHVS and CDR2 is FQNEAQ. The CDR3 consists of 17 residues. V was clipped by 0 bases and J by 0 bases, with 14 bases between them. DNA of the CDR3: TGTGCCAGCAGCTTAGCCCCCCGGCCCGAAGCTAACTATGGCTACACCTTC. The encoded protein is CASSLAPRPEANYGYTF.

The gene calls are TRBV7-3 and TRBJ2-7; D remains unclear. This CDR3 contains 15 residues. Per the germline V gene, CDR1 is SGHTA and CDR2 is FQGTGA. Trimming removed 1 base at V and 2 bases at J, with 12 bases between. The CDR3 DNA reads TGTGCCAGCAGCTTAATGGCTACCACCCCCTACGAGCAGTACTTC. Protein: CASSLMATTPYEQYF.

This clonotype was seen only once. This may stem from a read error, because a much larger clone lies one nucleotide away. The chain recombines TRBV20-1 with TRBJ2-5; possibly TRBD1 or TRBD2 for D (6 bases each). In germline, CDR1 is DFQATT, CDR2 SNEGSKA (reference sequence). CDR3 length equals 14 residues. In DNA, the CDR3 is TGCAGTCCTAGTAAGGGGGAGGAACAAGAGACCCAGTACTTC. Translation gives CSPSKGEEQETQYF.

Many counts were recorded for this clonotype. This rearrangement joins TRBV10-3 to TRBJ2-1, with TRBD2 identical over 16 bases. Germline V gene data show CDR1 as ENHRY and CDR2 as SYGVKD. V gave up 7 bases and J gave up 6 bases; unmatched junction bases: 9. The CDR3 length is 17 residues. Here the CDR3 DNA reads TGTGCCATCATGGGACTAGCGGGAGGGCTCGCGGGCAATGAGCAGTTCTTC. As protein: CAIMGLAGGLAGNEQFF.

This clonotype was observed at least ten times. CDR3 DNA sequence: TGCAGTGCTGGGGCGGAGATAAACACCGGGGAGCTGTTTTTT. Translating gives CSAGAEINTGELFF. The rearrangement links TRBV20-1 to TRBJ2-2; tentatively, D is TRBD1 (5 bases). This CDR3 comprises 14 residues. Per the germline V gene, CDR1 is DFQATT and CDR2 is SNEGSKA (reference sequence). V was cut by 5 bases and J by 2 bases, with 12 bases left in between.

This clonotype was picked up many times. This chain joins TRBV10-3 and TRBJ1-5; D remains unclear. The V end was cut by 2 bases, the J end by 4 bases, with 9 bases between. Germline-derived CDR1 and CDR2 are ENHRY and SYGVKD. This CDR3 spans 14 amino acids. CDR3 bases: TGTGCCATCAGTGAGCCGATCGGGAATCAGCCCCAGCATTTT. It specifies CAISEPIGNQPQHF.

This sequence joins TRBV7-3 and TRBJ2-3, with D tentatively TRBD1 (5 bases). CDR1 is SGHTA, CDR2 FQGTGA, per germline. CDR3 length equals 16 residues. V shed 3 bases and J shed 0 bases, with 13 bases lying between them. CDR3: CASSLQGTISTDTQYF. The CDR3 coding sequence is TGTGCCAGCAGCTTGCAGGGTACGATTAGCACAGATACGCAGTATTTT.

The chain carries TRBV12-3 or TRBV12-4 and TRBJ2-1; possible D gene TRBD2, 6 bases. V shed 11 bases and J shed 7 bases, with 30 bases lying between them. This CDR3 is 17 amino acids long. CDR3 protein: CAGTSRGGGGPNNEQFF. The CDR3 bases are TGTGCCGGCACTTCTCGTGGTGGTGGAGGGCCTAATAATGAGCAGTTCTTC.